This section outlines one TCR beta chain sequence together with its context. Unmatched junction bases numbered 5, after V lost 5 bases and J lost 2 bases. The CDR3 has 14 amino acids. Germline-derived CDR1 and CDR2 are SGHNT and YYREEE (reference sequence). TCRdb keeps only in-frame clones here, not all; method: immunoSEQ multiplex PCR. Of about 1.5 million clones listed, roughly 97% are singletons. This specimen belongs to a study of shared clonotypes between healthy human individuals. Study overall: Contributing individuals were a couple of females and a few males aged 18 to 49.

Material: naive CD4+ T cells sorted from blood. The subset denotes: CD45RA+ positively selected. The sequence was obtained from a man aged 30-40 years in good health. This chain joins TRBV5-4 and TRBJ2-7, with 9 nucleotides matching TRBD2. The DNA of the CDR3 is TGTGCCAGCAGACTAGCGGGTGGGACCTACGAGCAGTACTTC. This encodes CASRLAGGTYEQYF.